Below, one TCR beta chain is given with its context. Antigen: not known. Germline lookup yields CDR1 MNHEY and CDR2 SVGAGI. The CDR3 loop spans 14 amino acids. With 5 bases removed from V and 7 bases from J, the gap between germline ends came to 14 bases. The PCR made use of 60 Vbeta and 13 Jbeta primers. Measured with immunoSEQ multiplex PCR; TCRdb has only the in-frame clones, and not every one. The repertoire has 120,000 or so clones, approximately 80% of them found once; the top ten carry 3.4%. This entry belongs to a study of cytomegalovirus exposure and HLA in healthy donors. Findings of the study overall: Reportedly, cytomegalovirus status was diagnosed with high sensitivity and specificity.

Material: PBMCs. The sequence came from a man aged 30 to 45 in good health and CMV-seronegative. J is TRBJ2-2 and V is TRBV6-5, with D perhaps matching TRBD2 (5 bases). The CDR3 DNA reads as TGTGCCAGCAGTCCTCCGGGGAGAGTCGGGGAGCTGTTTTTT. Translating it yields CASSPPGRVGELFF.